The entry below gives a single T cell receptor beta chain sequence along with its context. The data were obtained in a study of cytomegalovirus exposure and HLA in healthy donors. This PCR relied on a set of 60 Vbeta primers and 13 Jbeta primers. The method was immunoSEQ multiplex PCR; TCRdb's version includes in-frame clones alone and lacks a portion of them. This table has 150,000 to 200,000 clones, roughly four fifths appearing once. CDR1 is MNHEY and CDR2 is SVGAGI in the germline V gene. V trimming: 5 bases; J trimming: 6 bases; junction bases outside the gene matches: 3. This CDR3 has 13 residues.

The chain recombines TRBV6-5 with TRBJ2-1; TRBD1 matches at 8 bases. The sample was PBMCs. The sequence came from a woman between 50 and 59 years old in good health and CMV-seropositive. CDR3 coding DNA: TGTGCCAGCAGTCCTACAGGGGGCAATGAGCAGTTCTTC. This gives the protein CASSPTGGNEQFF.